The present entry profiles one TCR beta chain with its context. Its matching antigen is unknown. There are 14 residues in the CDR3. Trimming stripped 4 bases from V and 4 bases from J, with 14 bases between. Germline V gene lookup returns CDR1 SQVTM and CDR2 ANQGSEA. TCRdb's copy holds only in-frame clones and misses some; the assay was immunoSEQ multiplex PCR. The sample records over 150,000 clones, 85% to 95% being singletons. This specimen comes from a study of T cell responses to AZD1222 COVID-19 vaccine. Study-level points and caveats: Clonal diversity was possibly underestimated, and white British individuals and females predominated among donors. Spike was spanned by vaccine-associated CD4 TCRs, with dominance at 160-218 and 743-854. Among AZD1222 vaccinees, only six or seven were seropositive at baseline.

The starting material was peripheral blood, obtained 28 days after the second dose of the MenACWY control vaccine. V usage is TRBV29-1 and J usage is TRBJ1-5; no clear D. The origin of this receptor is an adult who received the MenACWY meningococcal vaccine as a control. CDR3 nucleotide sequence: TGCAGCGTTGCGAATGGAAATGGGAATCAGCCCCAGCATTTT. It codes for CSVANGNGNQPQHF.